The 17 T cell receptor beta chains below were found in one sample sequenced in a study of blood T cell repertoires in COVID-19. Sequencing was performed with immunoSEQ multiplex PCR; in TCRdb, only in-frame clones are kept and a portion is missing. The top ten clones hold 0.99% of a sample with 180,000 or so clones, about 86% of them seen once. Sequenced sample: peripheral blood. The receptor set was obtained from a man aged 18 to 35 with acute or convalescent COVID-19.

CDR3 amino acids: CASSVSGTAYEQYF. CDR3 DNA: TGTGCCAGTAGTGTTTCCGGGACAGCCTACGAGCAGTACTTC. This chain uses TRBV19 with TRBJ2-7; TRBD1 matches at 7 bases. CDR1 and CDR2 (germline): LNHDA, SQIVND (reference sequence). The V segment lost 5 bases and the J segment 2 bases; nucleotides outside the gene matches: 6. The CDR3 length is 14 residues.

V usage is TRBV3-1 (or the pseudogene TRBV3-2) and J usage is TRBJ1-3; D ambiguous. V shed 4 bases and J shed 0 bases, with 10 bases lying between them. Germline V gene sequence: CDR1 LGHDT, CDR2 YNNKEL (reference sequence). The CDR3 sequence is 15 residues long. The CDR3 DNA reads as TGTGCCAGCAGCCTTGGACTGACCTCTGGAAACACCATATATTTT. Translation gives CASSLGLTSGNTIYF.

The chain joins TRBV18 to TRBJ2-7; TRBD2 agrees at 8 bases. This CDR3 is 17 amino acids long. Germline V gives CDR1 KGHSH, CDR2 LQKENI. The trim removed 3 bases at V and 6 bases at J, leaving 16 bases unmatched. CDR3: CASSPRRSGGTAGEQYF. Written as DNA, the CDR3 is TGTGCCAGCTCACCTCGAAGGTCGGGGGGGACCGCGGGCGAGCAGTACTTC.

This clone appeared a single time. J is TRBJ1-6 and V is TRBV9, with TRBD1 matching 12 bases. V was clipped by 3 bases and J by 7 bases; unmatched bases: 2. Germline CDR1 reads SGDLS; CDR2 reads YYNGEE. This CDR3 is built from 15 residues. The CDR3 spells CASSGDRGQNSPLHF. In DNA form, the CDR3 reads TGTGCCAGCAGCGGGGACAGGGGGCAAAATTCACCCCTCCACTTT.

This sequence joins TRBV5-6 and TRBJ2-1, with D uncertain. Germline loops: CDR1 SGHDT, CDR2 YYEEEE. The CDR3 loop spans 13 amino acids. V was clipped by 0 bases and J by 8 bases, with 9 bases between them. DNA for the CDR3: TGTGCCAGCAGCTTGGTCTACCCTGATGAGCAGTTCTTC. Translation: CASSLVYPDEQFF.

The rearrangement links TRBV3-1 (or the pseudogene TRBV3-2) to TRBJ2-5; no firm D call. The V and J ends lost 6 bases and 5 bases respectively, with 13 bases between them. Germline loops: CDR1 LGHDT, CDR2 YNNKEL (reference sequence). The CDR3 is made up of 13 amino acids. The CDR3 here is CASRLKVRETQYF. The CDR3 nucleotides are TGTGCCAGCAGACTAAAGGTCCGGGAGACCCAGTACTTC.

This clone was counted many times. The chain has TRBV5-1 and TRBJ1-5, with a weak D call TRBD1 (5 bases). Germline loops: CDR1 SGHRS, CDR2 YFSETQ. The CDR3 contains 15 residues. Trimming cost V 4 bases and J 6 bases, with 17 bases left between them. The CDR3 region is CASSQGAGGSQPQHF. CDR3 bases: TGCGCCAGCAGCCAAGGGGCGGGGGGTTCTCAGCCCCAGCATTTT.

This chain uses TRBV5-1 with TRBJ1-1; no clear D. The germline CDR1 and CDR2 sequences are SGHRS and YFSETQ. V lost 4 bases and J 4 bases, leaving 14 bases between the germline ends. The CDR3 extends over 14 amino acids. CDR3 in amino acids: CASSPDLRATEAFF. CDR3 nucleotide sequence: TGCGCCAGCAGCCCGGACTTGAGGGCCACTGAAGCTTTCTTT.

CDR3 sequence (DNA): TGTGCCAGCAGTGGGAGAGGAACTAATGAAAAACTGTTTTTT. It codes for CASSGRGTNEKLFF. V is TRBV13 and J is TRBJ1-4, with D uncertain. The CDR3 runs 14 residues. V lost 6 bases and J 1 base, leaving 9 bases between the germline ends. CDR1 and CDR2 (germline): PRHDT, FYEKMQ (reference sequence). The complete variable domain, with remaining parts taken from reference TRBV13 and TRBJ1-4, reads AAGVIQSPRHLIKEKRETATLKCYPIPRHDTVYWYQQGPGQDPQFLISFYEKMQSDKGSIPDRFSAQQFSDYHSELNMSSLELGDSALYFCASSGRGTNEKLFFGSGTQLSVL.

This rearrangement joins TRBV28 to TRBJ2-7, with 10 bases aligning to TRBD1. Germline CDR1 reads MDHEN; CDR2 reads SYDVKM. V shed 6 bases and J 3 bases; nucleotides not matched to a gene: 5. This CDR3 has 14 amino acids. CDR3 DNA sequence: TGTGCCAGCAGAACGGACAGGGGGGGCTACGAGCAGTACGTC. It yields the protein CASRTDRGGYEQYV.

To note about this clone: Other DNA sequences in this specimen translate into the identical CDR3. The chain combines TRBV24-1 with TRBJ1-5; TRBD1 matches 10 bases. CDR1 is KGHDR, CDR2 SFDVKD, per germline. The CDR3 extends over 15 amino acids. J lost 7 bases, V lost 4 bases, and 6 bases had no gene match. DNA for the CDR3: TGTGCCACCAGTGACCCCGGGACAGGGGACCAGCCCCAGCATTTT. Residues: CATSDPGTGDQPQHF.

The DNA of the CDR3 is TGTGCCAGCAGCCCTTACCGGGGTGGCAATCAGCCCCAGCATTTT. Translating gives CASSPYRGGNQPQHF. This rearrangement joins TRBV28 to TRBJ1-5; D not resolved. V lost 6 bases to trimming and J lost 2 bases, with 14 bases between them. Per the germline V gene, CDR1 is MDHEN and CDR2 is SYDVKM. The CDR3 length is 15 residues.

V is TRBV4-1 and J is TRBJ2-1; no firm D call. Germline lookup yields CDR1 MGHRA and CDR2 YSYEKL. V lost 4 bases and J lost 8, with 12 bases in between. This CDR3 is 13 amino acids long. For the CDR3, the DNA is TGCGCCAGCAGCCCTCGAGAGGCCCATGAGCAGTTCTTC. Its protein is CASSPREAHEQFF.

This sequence joins TRBV7-2 and TRBJ1-2; 8 nucleotides align to TRBD1. After removal of 2 bases from V and 0 bases from J, the junction contained 2 bases not matched to a gene. Germline CDR1 reads SGHTA; CDR2 reads FQGNSA. CDR3 length: 15 amino acids. The CDR3: CASSLQGAPNYGYTF. DNA of the CDR3: TGTGCCAGCAGCTTACAGGGGGCCCCTAACTATGGCTACACCTTC.

V is TRBV4-1 and J is TRBJ1-4, with D uncertain. This CDR3 spans 15 amino acids. Trimming removed 0 bases at V and 0 bases at J, with 5 bases between. From germline, CDR1 is MGHRA and CDR2 YSYEKL. The DNA for the CDR3 is TGCGCCAGCAGCCAAGAAGTAGCAACTAATGAAAAACTGTTTTTT. This translates into CASSQEVATNEKLFF.

V and J are TRBV6-6 and TRBJ2-3; D might be TRBD1 (5 bases). Looked up from germline, CDR1 is MNHNY and CDR2 is SVGAGI (reference sequence). The CDR3 has 12 residues. The V end lost 7 bases, the J end lost 5 bases, and 10 bases lay between the germline ends. For the CDR3, the DNA is TGTGCCAGCACCAGGGTCGGAGATACGCAGTATTTT. The encoded protein is CASTRVGDTQYF.

The J gene is TRBJ1-1, the V gene TRBV28; D possibly corresponds to TRBD1 (6 bases). Trimming took off 6 bases at V and 5 bases at J, with 13 bases between the two ends. Germline V gene sequence: CDR1 MDHEN, CDR2 SYDVKM. This CDR3 spans 13 amino acids. CDR3 in amino acids: CASRKTGLTEAFF. The CDR3 DNA reads TGTGCCAGCAGAAAAACAGGGTTGACTGAAGCTTTCTTT.